The present T cell receptor beta chain was sequenced within a study of blood T cell repertoires in COVID-19. Study summary: COVID-19 samples, acute and convalescent, were from the United States, Italy and Spain. From T cells, B-cell-depleted T cells, or PBMCs came the material, which was cDNA or gDNA.

Germline CDR1 and CDR2: SGHTA and FQGNSA. Trimming left V 6 bases short and J 3 bases short, with 12 bases between. This CDR3 spans 14 amino acids. Source study methods: By means of reference gene primer amplification, nucleated cell counts were estimated. Data came from immunoSEQ multiplex PCR; TCRdb stores just in-frame clones and leaves some out. V and J calls and clone size follow that table, whereas D and trimming were derived from the DNA. The table lists 60,000 or so clones, more than 60% of them singletons. The sequence was obtained from a human donor in a cohort sampled during active COVID-19. Input material: peripheral blood. The V and J genes are TRBV7-2 and TRBJ1-5; a possible D gene is TRBD1 (6 bases). CDR3 protein: CASRSPGDNQPQHF. Written as DNA, the CDR3 is TGTGCCAGCAGGAGCCCAGGGGACAATCAGCCCCAGCATTTT.